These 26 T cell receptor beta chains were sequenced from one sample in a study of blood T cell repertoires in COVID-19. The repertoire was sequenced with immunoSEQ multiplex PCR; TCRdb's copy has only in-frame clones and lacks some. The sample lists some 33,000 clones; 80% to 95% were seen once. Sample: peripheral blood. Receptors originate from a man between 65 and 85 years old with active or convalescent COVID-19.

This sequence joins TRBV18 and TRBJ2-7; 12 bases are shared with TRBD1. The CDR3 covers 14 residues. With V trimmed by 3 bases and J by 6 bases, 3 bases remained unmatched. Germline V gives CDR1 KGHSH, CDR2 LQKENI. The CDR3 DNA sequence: TGTGCCAGCTCACCGGGACAGGGGGCCTCCGAGCAGTACTTC. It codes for CASSPGQGASEQYF. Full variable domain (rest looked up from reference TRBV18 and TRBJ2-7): NAGVMQNPRHLVRRRGQEARLRCSPMKGHSHVYWYRQLPEEGLKFMVYLQKENIIDESGMPKERFSAEFPKEGPSILRIQQVVRGDSAAYFCASSPGQGASEQYFGPGTRLTVT.

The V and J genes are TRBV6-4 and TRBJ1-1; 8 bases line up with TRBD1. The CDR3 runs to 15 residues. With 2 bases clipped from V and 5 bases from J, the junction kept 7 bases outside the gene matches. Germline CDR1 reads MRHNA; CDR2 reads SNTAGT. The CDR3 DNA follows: TGTGCCAGCAGTGACACTCGGACAGGGTTGACTGAAGCTTTCTTT. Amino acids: CASSDTRTGLTEAFF.

The CDR3 nucleotides read TGTGCCAGTAGTATGGGACTGGCGGCTTTCTTT. Residues: CASSMGLAAFF. The chain links TRBV19 to TRBJ1-1; a possible D gene is TRBD1 (5 bases). The CDR3 spans 11 residues. Germline loops: CDR1 LNHDA, CDR2 SQIVND (reference sequence). V lost 3 bases, J lost 11 bases, and 10 bases lay in between.

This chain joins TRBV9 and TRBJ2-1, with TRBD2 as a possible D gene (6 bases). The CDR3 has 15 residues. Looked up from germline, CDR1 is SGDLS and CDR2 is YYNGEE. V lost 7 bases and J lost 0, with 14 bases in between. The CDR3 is CASGGAFPSYNEQFF. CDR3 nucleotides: TGTGCCAGCGGAGGGGCCTTTCCCTCCTACAATGAGCAGTTCTTC.

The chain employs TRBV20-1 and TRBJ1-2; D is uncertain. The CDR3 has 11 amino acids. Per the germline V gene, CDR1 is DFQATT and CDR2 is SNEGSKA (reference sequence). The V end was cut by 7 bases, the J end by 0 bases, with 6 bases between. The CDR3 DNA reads TGCAGTGTTCCTGCTAACTATGGCTACACCTTC. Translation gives CSVPANYGYTF.

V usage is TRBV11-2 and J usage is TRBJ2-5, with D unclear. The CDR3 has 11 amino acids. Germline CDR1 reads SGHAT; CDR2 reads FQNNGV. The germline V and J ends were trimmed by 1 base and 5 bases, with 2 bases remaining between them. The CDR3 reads CASSLAETQYF. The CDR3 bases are TGTGCCAGCAGCTTAGCTGAGACCCAGTACTTC. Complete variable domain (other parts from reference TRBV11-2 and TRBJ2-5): EAGVAQSPRYKIIEKRQSVAFWCNPISGHATLYWYQQILGQGPKLLIQFQNNGVVDDSQLPKDRFSAERLKGVDSTLKIQPAKLEDSAVYLCASSLAETQYFGPGTRLLVL.

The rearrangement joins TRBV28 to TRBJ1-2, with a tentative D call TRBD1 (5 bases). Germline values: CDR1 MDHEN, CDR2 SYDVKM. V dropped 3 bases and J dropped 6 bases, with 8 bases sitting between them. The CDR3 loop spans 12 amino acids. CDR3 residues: CASSLWGHGYTF. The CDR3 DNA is TGTGCCAGCAGTTTGTGGGGCCATGGCTACACCTTC.

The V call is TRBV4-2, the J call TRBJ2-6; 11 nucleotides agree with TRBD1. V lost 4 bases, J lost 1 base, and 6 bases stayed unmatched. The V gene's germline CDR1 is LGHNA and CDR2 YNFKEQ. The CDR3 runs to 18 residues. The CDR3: CASSPRDRGLSGANVLTF. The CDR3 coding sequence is TGTGCCAGCAGCCCGCGGGACAGGGGGTTGTCTGGGGCCAACGTCCTGACTTTC.

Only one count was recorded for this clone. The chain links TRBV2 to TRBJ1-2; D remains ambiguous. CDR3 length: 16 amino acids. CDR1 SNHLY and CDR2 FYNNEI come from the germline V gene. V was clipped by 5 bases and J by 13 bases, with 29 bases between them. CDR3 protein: CASSSTLLSGRTAVTF. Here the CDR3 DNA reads TGTGCCAGCAGTTCTACCCTACTTTCCGGTCGCACAGCCGTCACCTTC.

CDR3 amino acids: CASSLETGAGNTIYF. The CDR3 DNA is TGTGCCAGCAGCTTGGAGACAGGGGCTGGAAACACCATATATTTT. The genes are TRBV5-4 and TRBJ1-3; TRBD1 aligns across 8 bases. The trim removed 0 bases at V and 2 bases at J, leaving 1 base unmatched. This CDR3 region has 15 residues. The V gene's germline CDR1 is SGHNT and CDR2 YYREEE (reference sequence).

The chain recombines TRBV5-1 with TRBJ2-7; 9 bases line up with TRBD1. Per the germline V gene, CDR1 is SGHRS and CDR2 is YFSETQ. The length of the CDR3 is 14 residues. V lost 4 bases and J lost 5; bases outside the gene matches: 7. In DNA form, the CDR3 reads TGCGCCAGCAGCGAGGGACAGGGCGTCGACGAGCAGTACTTC. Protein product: CASSEGQGVDEQYF.

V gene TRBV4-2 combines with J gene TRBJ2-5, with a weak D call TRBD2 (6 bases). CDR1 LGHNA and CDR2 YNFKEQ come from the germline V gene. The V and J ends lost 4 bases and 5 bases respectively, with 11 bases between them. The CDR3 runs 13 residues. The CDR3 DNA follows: TGTGCCAGCAGCCGCGGCCGGGAGGAGACCCAGTACTTC. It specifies CASSRGREETQYF.

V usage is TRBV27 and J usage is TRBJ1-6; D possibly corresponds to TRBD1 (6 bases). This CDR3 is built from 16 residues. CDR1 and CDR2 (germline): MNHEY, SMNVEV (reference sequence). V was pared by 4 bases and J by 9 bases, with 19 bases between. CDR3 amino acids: CASSYSSWQGSSPLHF. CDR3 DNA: TGTGCCAGCAGTTACTCCTCTTGGCAGGGGTCTTCACCCCTCCACTTT.

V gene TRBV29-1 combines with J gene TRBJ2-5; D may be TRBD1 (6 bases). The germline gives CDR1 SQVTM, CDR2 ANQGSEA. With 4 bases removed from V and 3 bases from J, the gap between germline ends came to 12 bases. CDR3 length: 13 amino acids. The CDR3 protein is CSVGQVAKETQYF. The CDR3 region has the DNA TGCAGCGTTGGACAGGTTGCGAAAGAGACCCAGTACTTC.

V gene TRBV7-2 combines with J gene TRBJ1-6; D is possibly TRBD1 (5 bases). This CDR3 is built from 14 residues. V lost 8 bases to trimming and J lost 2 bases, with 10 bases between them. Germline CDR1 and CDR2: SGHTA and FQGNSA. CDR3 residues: CASGGGPYNSPLHF. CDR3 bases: TGTGCCAGCGGGGGAGGACCCTATAATTCACCCCTCCACTTT.

The CDR3 nucleotides are TGTGCCAGCAGTGAAGTATTAGGGGCTAACTATGGCTACACCTTC. As protein: CASSEVLGANYGYTF. This chain joins TRBV6-1 and TRBJ1-2, with a tentative D call TRBD1 (5 bases). CDR3 length: 15 residues. V was shortened by 1 base and J by 0 bases, with 9 bases between the two germline ends. Germline V gene lookup returns CDR1 MNHNS and CDR2 SASEGT.

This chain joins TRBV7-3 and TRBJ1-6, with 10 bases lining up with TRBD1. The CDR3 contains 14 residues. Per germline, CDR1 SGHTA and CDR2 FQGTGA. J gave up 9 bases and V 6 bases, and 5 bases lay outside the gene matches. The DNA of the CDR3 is TGTGCCAGCAGGCGACAGGGGGCAGGTTCACCCCTCCACTTT. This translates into CASRRQGAGSPLHF.

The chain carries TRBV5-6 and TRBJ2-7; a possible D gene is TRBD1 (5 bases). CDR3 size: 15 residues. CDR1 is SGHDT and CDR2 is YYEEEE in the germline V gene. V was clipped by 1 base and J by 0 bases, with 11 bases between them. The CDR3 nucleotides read TGTGCCAGCAGCTTGTTGGGGCCCAGCTCCTACGAGCAGTACTTC. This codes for CASSLLGPSSYEQYF.

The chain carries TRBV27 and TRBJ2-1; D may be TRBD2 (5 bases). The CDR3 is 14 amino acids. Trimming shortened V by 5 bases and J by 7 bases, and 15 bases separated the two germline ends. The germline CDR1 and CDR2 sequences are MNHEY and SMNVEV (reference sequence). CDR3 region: CASSRSFSGNEQFF. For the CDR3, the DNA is TGTGCCAGCAGTCGCTCCTTCAGCGGAAATGAGCAGTTCTTC.

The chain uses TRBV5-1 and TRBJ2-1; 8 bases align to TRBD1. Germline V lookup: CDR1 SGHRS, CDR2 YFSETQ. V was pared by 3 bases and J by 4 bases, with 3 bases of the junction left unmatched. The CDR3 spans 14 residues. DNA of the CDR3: TGCGCCAGCAGCTCCGGGACAGGATACAATGAGCAGTTCTTC. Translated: CASSSGTGYNEQFF.

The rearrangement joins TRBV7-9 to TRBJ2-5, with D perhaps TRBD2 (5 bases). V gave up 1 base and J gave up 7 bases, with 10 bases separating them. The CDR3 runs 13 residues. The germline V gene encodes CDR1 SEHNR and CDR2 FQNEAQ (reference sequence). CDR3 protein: CASSLGGSGTQYF. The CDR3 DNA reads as TGTGCCAGCAGCTTAGGAGGGTCCGGGACCCAGTACTTC.

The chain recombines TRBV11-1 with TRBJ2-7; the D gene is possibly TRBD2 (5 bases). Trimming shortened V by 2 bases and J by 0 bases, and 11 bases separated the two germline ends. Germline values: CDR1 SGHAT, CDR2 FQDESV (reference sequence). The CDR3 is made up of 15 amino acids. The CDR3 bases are TGTGCCAGCAGCTTACTTCCGGGGAGCTCCTACGAGCAGTACTTC. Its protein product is CASSLLPGSSYEQYF.

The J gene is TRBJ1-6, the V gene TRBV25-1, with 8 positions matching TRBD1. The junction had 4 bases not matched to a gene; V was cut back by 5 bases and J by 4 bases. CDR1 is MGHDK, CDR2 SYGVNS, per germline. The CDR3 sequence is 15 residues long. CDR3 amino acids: CASSPRQGYNSPLHF. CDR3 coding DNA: TGTGCCAGCAGTCCAAGACAGGGGTATAATTCACCCCTCCACTTT.

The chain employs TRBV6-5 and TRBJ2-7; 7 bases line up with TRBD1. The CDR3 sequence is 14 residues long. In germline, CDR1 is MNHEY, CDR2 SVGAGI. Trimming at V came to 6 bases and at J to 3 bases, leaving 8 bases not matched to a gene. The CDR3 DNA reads TGTGCCAGCAGACAAACAGGGGCCAGCTACGAGCAGTACTTC. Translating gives CASRQTGASYEQYF.

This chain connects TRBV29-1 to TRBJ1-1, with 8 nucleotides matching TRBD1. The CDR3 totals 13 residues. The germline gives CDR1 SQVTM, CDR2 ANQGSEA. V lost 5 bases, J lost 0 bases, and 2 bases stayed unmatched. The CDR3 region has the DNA TGCAGCGTTATGACAGGGGTGAACACTGAAGCTTTCTTT. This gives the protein CSVMTGVNTEAFF.

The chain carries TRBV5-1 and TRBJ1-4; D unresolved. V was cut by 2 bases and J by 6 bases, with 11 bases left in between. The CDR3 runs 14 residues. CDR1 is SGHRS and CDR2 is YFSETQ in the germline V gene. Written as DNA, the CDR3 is TGCGCCAGCAGCTTTCGATCTCCAGATGAAAAACTGTTTTTT. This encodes CASSFRSPDEKLFF.